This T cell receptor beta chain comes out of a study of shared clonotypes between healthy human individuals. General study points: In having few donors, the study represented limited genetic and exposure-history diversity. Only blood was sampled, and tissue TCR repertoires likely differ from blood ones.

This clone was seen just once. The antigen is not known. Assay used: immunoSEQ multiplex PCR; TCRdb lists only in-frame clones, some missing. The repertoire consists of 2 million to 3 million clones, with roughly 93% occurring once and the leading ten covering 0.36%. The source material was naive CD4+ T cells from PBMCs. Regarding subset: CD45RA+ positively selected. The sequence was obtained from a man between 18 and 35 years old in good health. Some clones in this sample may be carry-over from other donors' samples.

Here the CDR3 reads CASSLSGTPSYNEQFF. CDR3 in DNA: TGCGCCAGCAGCTTGTCGGGGACTCCCTCCTACAATGAGCAGTTCTTC. This chain joins TRBV5-1 and TRBJ2-1, with D possibly matching TRBD2 (6 bases). Germline V gives CDR1 SGHRS, CDR2 YFSETQ. CDR3 length: 16 residues. The ends were cut back, 1 base at V and 0 bases at J, with 11 bases in the middle.